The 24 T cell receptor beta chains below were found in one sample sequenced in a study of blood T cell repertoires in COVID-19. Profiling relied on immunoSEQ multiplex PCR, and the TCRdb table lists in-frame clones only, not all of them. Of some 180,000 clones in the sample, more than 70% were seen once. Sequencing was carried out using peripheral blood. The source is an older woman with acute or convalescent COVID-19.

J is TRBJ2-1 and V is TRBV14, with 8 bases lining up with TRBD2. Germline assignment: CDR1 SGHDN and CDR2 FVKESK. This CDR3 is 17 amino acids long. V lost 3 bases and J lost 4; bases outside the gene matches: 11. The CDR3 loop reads CASSQTRHSGAYNEQFF. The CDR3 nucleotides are TGTGCCAGCAGCCAGACTAGGCATAGCGGGGCTTACAATGAGCAGTTCTTC.

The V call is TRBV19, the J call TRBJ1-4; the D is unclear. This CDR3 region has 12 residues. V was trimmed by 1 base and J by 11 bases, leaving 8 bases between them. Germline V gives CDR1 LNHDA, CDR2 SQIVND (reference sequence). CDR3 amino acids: CASSIVPGKLFF. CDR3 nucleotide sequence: TGTGCCAGTAGTATAGTCCCGGGGAAACTGTTTTTT.

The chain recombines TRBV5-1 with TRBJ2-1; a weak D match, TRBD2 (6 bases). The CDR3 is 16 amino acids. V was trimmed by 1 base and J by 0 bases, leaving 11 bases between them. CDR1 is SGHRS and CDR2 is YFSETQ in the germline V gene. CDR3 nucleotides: TGCGCCAGCAGCTTGACTAGCCCTAGCTCCTACAATGAGCAGTTCTTC. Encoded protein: CASSLTSPSSYNEQFF.

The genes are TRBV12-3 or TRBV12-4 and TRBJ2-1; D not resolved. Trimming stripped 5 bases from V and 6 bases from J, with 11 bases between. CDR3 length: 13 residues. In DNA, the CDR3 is TGTGCCAGCAGTCCATCGGTCTTCAATGAGCAGTTCTTC. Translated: CASSPSVFNEQFF.

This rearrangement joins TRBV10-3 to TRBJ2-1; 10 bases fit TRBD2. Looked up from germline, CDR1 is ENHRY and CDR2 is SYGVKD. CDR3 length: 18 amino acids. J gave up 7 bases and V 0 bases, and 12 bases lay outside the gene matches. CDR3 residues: CAISESGASGSYRNEQFF. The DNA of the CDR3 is TGTGCCATCAGTGAGTCTGGGGCTAGCGGGAGTTACAGGAATGAGCAGTTCTTC.

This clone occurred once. This chain's CDR3 is CASSELEGSTNEQFF. The CDR3 DNA reads as TGTGCCAGCAGTGAATTGGAGGGTAGTACCAATGAGCAGTTCTTC. J is TRBJ2-1 and V is TRBV2; possible D gene TRBD2, 6 bases. The V end lost 2 bases, the J end lost 6 bases, and 14 bases lay between the germline ends. The CDR3 has 15 residues. Germline assignment: CDR1 SNHLY and CDR2 FYNNEI.

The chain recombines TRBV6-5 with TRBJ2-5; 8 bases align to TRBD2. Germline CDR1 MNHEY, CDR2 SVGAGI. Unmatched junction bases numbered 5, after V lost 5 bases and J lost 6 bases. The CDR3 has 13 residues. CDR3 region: CASSPRGGKTQYF. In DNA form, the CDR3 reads TGTGCCAGCAGTCCCCGGGGGGGGAAGACCCAGTACTTC.

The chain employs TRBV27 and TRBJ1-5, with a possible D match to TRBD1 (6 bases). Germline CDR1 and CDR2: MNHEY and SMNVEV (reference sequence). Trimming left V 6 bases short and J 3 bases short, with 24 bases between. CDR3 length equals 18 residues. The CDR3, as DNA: TGTGCCAGCAGATCGACTCCCGGCAAAGGACAGATCAATCAGCCCCAGCATTTT. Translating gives CASRSTPGKGQINQPQHF.

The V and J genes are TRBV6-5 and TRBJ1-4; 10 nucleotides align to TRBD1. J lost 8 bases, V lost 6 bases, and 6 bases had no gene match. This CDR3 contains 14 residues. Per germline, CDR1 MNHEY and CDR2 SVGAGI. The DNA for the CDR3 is TGTGCCAGCAGGACGGGACAGGGGAGAGAAAAACTGTTTTTT. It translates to CASRTGQGREKLFF.

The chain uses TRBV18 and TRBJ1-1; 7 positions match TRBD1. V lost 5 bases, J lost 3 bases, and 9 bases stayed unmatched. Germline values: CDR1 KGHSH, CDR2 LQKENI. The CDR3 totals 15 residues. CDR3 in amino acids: CASSGGGGVDTEAFF. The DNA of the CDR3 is TGTGCCAGCTCAGGAGGGGGCGGAGTGGACACTGAAGCTTTCTTT.

This CDR3 is CASSVGTGSWVQYF. The CDR3 region has the DNA TGTGCCAGCAGCGTCGGGACAGGGTCTTGGGTGCAGTACTTC. This chain connects TRBV9 to TRBJ2-7; 9 bases agree with TRBD1. This CDR3 region has 14 residues. V was clipped by 2 bases and J by 9 bases; unmatched bases: 9. Germline V gives CDR1 SGDLS, CDR2 YYNGEE.

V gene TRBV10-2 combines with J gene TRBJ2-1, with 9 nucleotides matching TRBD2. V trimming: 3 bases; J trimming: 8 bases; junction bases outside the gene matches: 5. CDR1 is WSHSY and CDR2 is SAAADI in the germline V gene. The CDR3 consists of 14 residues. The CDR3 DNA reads TGCGCCAGCAGTGAAGCGGGAGGAAAGGATGAGCAGTTCTTC. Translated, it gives CASSEAGGKDEQFF.

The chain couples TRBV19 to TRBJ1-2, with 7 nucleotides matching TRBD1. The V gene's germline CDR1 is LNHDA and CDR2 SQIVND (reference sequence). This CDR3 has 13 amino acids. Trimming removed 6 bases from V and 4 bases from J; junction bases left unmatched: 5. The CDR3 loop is CASSAQGVYGYTF. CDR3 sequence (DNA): TGTGCCAGTAGCGCCCAGGGGGTCTATGGCTACACCTTC. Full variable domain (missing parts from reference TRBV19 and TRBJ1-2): DGGITQSPKYLFRKEGQNVTLSCEQNLNHDAMYWYRQDPGQGLRLIYYSQIVNDFQKGDIAEGYSVSREKKESFPLTVTSAQKNPTAFYLCASSAQGVYGYTFGSGTRLTVV.

Here the CDR3 reads CASSLLAGHNEQFF. The CDR3 DNA reads TGTGCCAGCAGTTTACTAGCGGGACACAATGAGCAGTTCTTC. V is TRBV27 and J is TRBJ2-1, with 9 positions matching TRBD2. Looked up from germline, CDR1 is MNHEY and CDR2 is SMNVEV (reference sequence). Unmatched junction bases numbered 1, after V lost 2 bases and J lost 5 bases. The CDR3 covers 14 residues.

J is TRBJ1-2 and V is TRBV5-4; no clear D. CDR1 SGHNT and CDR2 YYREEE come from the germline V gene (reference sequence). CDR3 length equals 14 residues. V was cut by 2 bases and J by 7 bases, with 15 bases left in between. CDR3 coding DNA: TGTGCCAGCAGCTTACAGAGCGGGGTTCCTGGCTACACCTTC. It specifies CASSLQSGVPGYTF.

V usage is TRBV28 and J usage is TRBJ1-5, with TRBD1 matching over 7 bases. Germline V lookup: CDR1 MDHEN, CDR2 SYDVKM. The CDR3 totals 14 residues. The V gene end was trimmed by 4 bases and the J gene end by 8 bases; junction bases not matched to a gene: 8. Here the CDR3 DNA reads TGTGCCAGCAGTTCCGGACAGGTTCCGAAGCCCCAGCATTTT. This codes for CASSSGQVPKPQHF. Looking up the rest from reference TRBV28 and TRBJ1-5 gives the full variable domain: DVKVTQSSRYLVKRTGEKVFLECVQDMDHENMFWYRQDPGLGLRLIYFSYDVKMKEKGDIPEGYSVSREKKERFSLILESASTNQTSMYLCASSSGQVPKPQHFGDGTRLSIL.

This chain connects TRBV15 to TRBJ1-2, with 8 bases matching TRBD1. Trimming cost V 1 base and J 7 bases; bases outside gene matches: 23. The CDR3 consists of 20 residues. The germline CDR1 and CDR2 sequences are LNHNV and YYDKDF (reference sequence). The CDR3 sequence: CATSRANPRGRSAEVGGYTF. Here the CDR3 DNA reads TGTGCCACCAGCAGAGCAAATCCCAGGGGGCGTTCCGCCGAAGTGGGTGGCTACACCTTC. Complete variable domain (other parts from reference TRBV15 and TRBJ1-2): DAMVIQNPRYQVTQFGKPVTLSCSQTLNHNVMYWYQQKSSQAPKLLFHYYDKDFNNEADTPDNFQSRRPNTSFCFLDIRSPGLGDTAMYLCATSRANPRGRSAEVGGYTFGSGTRLTVV.

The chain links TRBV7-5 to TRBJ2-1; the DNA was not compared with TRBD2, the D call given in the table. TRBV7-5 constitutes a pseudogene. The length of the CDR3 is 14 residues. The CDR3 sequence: CARSLARSYNEQFF. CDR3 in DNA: TGTGCCAGAAGCTTAGCGAGGAGCTACAATGAGCAGTTCTTC.

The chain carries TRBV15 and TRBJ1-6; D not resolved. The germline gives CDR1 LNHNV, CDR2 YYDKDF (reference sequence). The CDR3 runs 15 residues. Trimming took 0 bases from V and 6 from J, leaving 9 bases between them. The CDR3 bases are TGTGCCACCAGCAGAGATTCCCGTCTTAATTCACCCCTCCACTTT. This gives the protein CATSRDSRLNSPLHF.

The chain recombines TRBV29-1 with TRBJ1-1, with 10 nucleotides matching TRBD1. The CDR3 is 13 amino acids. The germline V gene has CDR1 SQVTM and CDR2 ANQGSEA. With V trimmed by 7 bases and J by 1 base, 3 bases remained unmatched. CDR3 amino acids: CSGRDRGNTEAFF. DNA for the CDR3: TGCAGCGGTAGGGACAGGGGGAACACTGAAGCTTTCTTT.

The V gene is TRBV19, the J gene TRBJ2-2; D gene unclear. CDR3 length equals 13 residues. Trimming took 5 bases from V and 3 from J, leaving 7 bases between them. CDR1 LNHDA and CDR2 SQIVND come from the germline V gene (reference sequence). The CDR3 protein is CASSAIYTGELFF. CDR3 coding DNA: TGTGCCAGTAGTGCGATATACACCGGGGAGCTGTTTTTT.

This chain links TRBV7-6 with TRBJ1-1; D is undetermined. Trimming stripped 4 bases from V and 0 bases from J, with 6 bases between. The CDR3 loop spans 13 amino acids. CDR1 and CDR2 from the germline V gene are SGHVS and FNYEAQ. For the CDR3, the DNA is TGTGCCAGCAGCTATCAAATGAACACTGAAGCTTTCTTT. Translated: CASSYQMNTEAFF.

As DNA, the CDR3 is TGTGCCAGCAGAGTGGACAGAATGGATGGCTACACCTTC. This codes for CASRVDRMDGYTF. J is TRBJ1-2 and V is TRBV12-3 or TRBV12-4; possibly TRBD1 for D (6 bases). The CDR3 has 13 residues. V shed 6 bases and J shed 6 bases, with 14 bases lying between them.

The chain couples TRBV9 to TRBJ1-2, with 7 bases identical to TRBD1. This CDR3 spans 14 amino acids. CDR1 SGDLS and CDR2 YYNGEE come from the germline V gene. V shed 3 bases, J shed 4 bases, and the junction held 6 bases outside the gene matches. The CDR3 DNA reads TGTGCCAGCAGCGGACAGGGAGGAATCTATGGCTACACCTTC. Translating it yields CASSGQGGIYGYTF.